What follows are 23 T cell receptor beta chains derived from one specimen sequenced in a study of blood T cell repertoires in COVID-19. TCRdb's copy holds only in-frame clones and misses some; the assay was immunoSEQ multiplex PCR. The sample includes about 160,000 clones, 75% to 90% of them seen just once. The sequenced sample was peripheral blood. Receptor source: a woman older than 75 with active or convalescent COVID-19.

The chain has TRBV11-2 and TRBJ2-4; 10 bases are a match to TRBD1. V trimming: 1 base; J trimming: 2 bases; junction bases outside the gene matches: 5. Germline V gives CDR1 SGHAT, CDR2 FQNNGV. The CDR3 totals 17 residues. The CDR3 sequence is CASSLAGTGVPKNIQYF. The CDR3 DNA reads TGTGCCAGCAGCTTAGCCGGGACAGGGGTTCCCAAAAACATTCAGTACTTC. The whole variable domain, filled in from reference TRBV11-2 and TRBJ2-4, reads EAGVAQSPRYKIIEKRQSVAFWCNPISGHATLYWYQQILGQGPKLLIQFQNNGVVDDSQLPKDRFSAERLKGVDSTLKIQPAKLEDSAVYLCASSLAGTGVPKNIQYFGAGTRLSVL.

V usage is TRBV5-1 and J usage is TRBJ1-4; 11 bases fit TRBD1. This CDR3 region has 16 residues. Trimming took 3 bases from V and 8 from J; bases not matched to a gene: 9. CDR1 is SGHRS and CDR2 is YFSETQ in the germline V gene. CDR3 amino acids: CASSSHPGQGGEKLFF. The DNA for the CDR3 is TGCGCCAGCAGCTCCCACCCGGGACAGGGGGGCGAAAAACTGTTTTTT.

This chain connects TRBV4-1 to TRBJ1-2; tentative D call: TRBD1 (5 bases). V dropped 4 bases and J dropped 6 bases, with 15 bases sitting between them. Looked up from germline, CDR1 is MGHRA and CDR2 is YSYEKL. This CDR3 is built from 14 residues. For the CDR3, the DNA is TGCGCCAGCAGCCCGGACACGGGGGTGGATGGCTACACCTTC. Protein product: CASSPDTGVDGYTF.

This chain joins TRBV12-2 and TRBJ1-5; no DNA check was done on the table's D call, TRBD1. TRBV12-2 is a documented pseudogene. CDR3 length equals 16 residues. CDR3 in amino acids: CASRCPETESNQPQHF. The CDR3 DNA is TGTGCAAGTCGCTGCCCCGAGACAGAGAGCAATCAGCCCCAGCATTTT.

Only a few counts were recorded for this clone. The gene calls are TRBV30 and TRBJ2-3; 8 positions agree with TRBD2. CDR1 is GTSNPN, CDR2 SVGIG, per germline (reference sequence). The CDR3 loop spans 17 amino acids. V trimming: 0 bases; J trimming: 2 bases; junction bases outside the gene matches: 10. CDR3 residues: CAWSVQWAGGTTDTQYF. The DNA of the CDR3 is TGTGCCTGGAGTGTACAGTGGGCGGGGGGAACCACAGATACGCAGTATTTT.

The genes are TRBV18 and TRBJ2-4, with D possibly matching TRBD1 (6 bases). V shed 2 bases and J shed 8 bases, with 13 bases lying between them. The CDR3 loop spans 14 amino acids. The V gene's germline CDR1 is KGHSH and CDR2 LQKENI. The DNA of the CDR3 is TGTGCCAGCTCACCAGAATCAGGGGAGTACATTCAGTACTTC. It translates to CASSPESGEYIQYF.

The gene calls are TRBV4-1 and TRBJ2-5; D possibly corresponds to TRBD2 (6 bases). Trimming left V 3 bases short and J 2 bases short, with 13 bases between. Germline V gene lookup returns CDR1 MGHRA and CDR2 YSYEKL. The CDR3 spans 15 residues. The CDR3 is CASSQSPGLQETQYF. The CDR3 bases are TGCGCCAGCAGCCAGTCACCGGGACTGCAAGAGACCCAGTACTTC.

The chain employs TRBV6-5 and TRBJ2-7; D remains unclear. The CDR3 extends over 15 amino acids. Germline V lookup: CDR1 MNHEY, CDR2 SVGAGI. Trimming stripped 4 bases from V and 4 bases from J, with 17 bases between. This CDR3 reads CASSSRKSRLYEQYF. The CDR3 nucleotides are TGTGCCAGCAGTTCCCGAAAGTCGCGATTATACGAGCAGTACTTC.

V usage is TRBV6-1 and J usage is TRBJ1-4; TRBD1 agrees at 7 bases. This CDR3 contains 14 residues. Germline values: CDR1 MNHNS, CDR2 SASEGT. The J segment lost 8 bases and the V segment lost 8 bases, leaving 11 bases of the junction unmatched. CDR3 amino acids: CASYPRQGGEKLFF. CDR3 in DNA: TGTGCCAGCTATCCCCGACAGGGCGGAGAAAAACTGTTTTTT.

The chain combines TRBV2 with TRBJ1-5; 11 bases agree with TRBD1. J was trimmed by 7 bases and V by 1 base; bases with no gene match: 3. The CDR3 has 15 residues. Germline CDR1 reads SNHLY; CDR2 reads FYNNEI. This CDR3 is CASSEEGQGGQPQHF. CDR3 nucleotides: TGTGCCAGCAGTGAAGAGGGACAGGGGGGACAGCCCCAGCATTTT.

The chain uses TRBV12-2 and TRBJ1-1; the table gives TRBD1 as D, unverified against the DNA. TRBV12-2 is a pseudogene locus. The CDR3 runs to 12 residues. CDR3 nucleotides: TGTGCAAGTCGCCCACGACACTTTGAAGCTTTCTTT. Translation gives CASRPRHFEAFF.

The chain joins TRBV27 to TRBJ1-1, with 11 nucleotides matching TRBD1. The V segment lost 5 bases and the J segment 5 bases; nucleotides outside the gene matches: 4. CDR1 is MNHEY and CDR2 is SMNVEV in the germline V gene (reference sequence). The CDR3 has 14 residues. CDR3 bases: TGTGCCAGCAGTCCGGGACAGGGGGGAACTGAAGCTTTCTTT. Translating gives CASSPGQGGTEAFF.

This chain connects TRBV9 to TRBJ2-2, with a tentative D call TRBD2 (7 bases). V lost 4 bases, J lost 3 bases, and 13 bases lay in between. The CDR3 extends over 15 amino acids. Germline CDR1 is SGDLS and CDR2 is YYNGEE. As DNA, the CDR3 is TGTGCCAGCAGCAAGGGGGGGTATGACACCGGGGAGCTGTTTTTT. It yields the protein CASSKGGYDTGELFF.

This clone was found a few times. The gene calls are TRBV19 and TRBJ1-2; D not resolved. Deletions cut 3 bases from V and 8 bases from J, with 10 bases between. This CDR3 contains 12 residues. Per the germline V gene, CDR1 is LNHDA and CDR2 is SQIVND (reference sequence). CDR3 in amino acids: CASSIFPEGYTF. CDR3 DNA sequence: TGTGCCAGTAGTATTTTTCCAGAAGGCTACACCTTC.

V gene TRBV14 combines with J gene TRBJ1-1, with 8 bases identical to TRBD1. The V gene end was trimmed by 4 bases and the J gene end by 5 bases; junction bases not matched to a gene: 6. CDR1 is SGHDN and CDR2 is FVKESK in the germline V gene. The CDR3 sequence is 14 residues long. CDR3 in DNA: TGTGCCAGCAGCCGCGACAGGGGAGGGACTGAAGCTTTCTTT. Protein product: CASSRDRGGTEAFF.

This clone was seen once. The chain uses TRBV4-3 and TRBJ2-3, with 8 bases identical to TRBD1. Germline CDR1 is LGHNA and CDR2 is YSLEER. The CDR3 loop spans 13 amino acids. The V segment lost 5 bases and the J segment 6 bases; nucleotides outside the gene matches: 4. CDR3 in DNA: TGCGCCAGCAGCGTCCAGGGGGCCGATACGCAGTATTTT. This translates into CASSVQGADTQYF.

V gene TRBV14 combines with J gene TRBJ2-7; 9 bases line up with TRBD1. The CDR3 runs to 14 residues. The germline gives CDR1 SGHDN, CDR2 FVKESK. J lost 4 bases, V lost 4 bases, and 5 bases had no gene match. This CDR3 is CASSRSGTGYEQYF. The CDR3 DNA reads TGTGCCAGCAGCCGCTCCGGGACAGGGTACGAGCAGTACTTC.

The chain joins TRBV2 to TRBJ1-2, with 7 bases fitting TRBD1. Germline V CDR1 and CDR2: SNHLY, FYNNEI. The CDR3 has 12 residues. V trimming: 6 bases; J trimming: 4 bases; junction bases outside the gene matches: 2. The CDR3 nucleotides read TGTGCCAGCAGCGGGGACAGCTATGGCTACACCTTC. Encoded protein: CASSGDSYGYTF.

The chain employs TRBV6-2 or TRBV6-3 and TRBJ1-1; 7 positions agree with TRBD1. V lost 2 bases and J lost 4; bases outside the gene matches: 4. The CDR3 loop spans 14 amino acids. The germline V gene encodes CDR1 MNHEY and CDR2 SVGEGT. The CDR3 DNA follows: TGTGCCAGCAGTTACCCCAGGGACAGCACTGAAGCTTTCTTT. It codes for CASSYPRDSTEAFF.

The chain has TRBV6-1 and TRBJ1-5; 7 bases agree with TRBD1. Germline CDR1 and CDR2: MNHNS and SASEGT. CDR3 size: 15 residues. J lost 2 bases, V lost 3 bases, and 4 bases had no gene match. The CDR3 spells CASSELRGGNQPQHF. DNA of the CDR3: TGTGCCAGCAGTGAGCTCAGGGGGGGCAATCAGCCCCAGCATTTT.

J is TRBJ1-2 and V is TRBV7-8; 11 nucleotides line up with TRBD1. The CDR3 runs 15 residues. Germline assignment: CDR1 SGHVS and CDR2 FQNEAQ. Trimming at V came to 1 base and at J to 8 bases, leaving 6 bases not matched to a gene. In DNA form, the CDR3 reads TGTGCCAGCAGCTTAGTCTTGGGACAGGGGGACGGCTACACCTTC. This sequence encodes CASSLVLGQGDGYTF.

This clone was observed a single time. V is TRBV7-2 and J is TRBJ1-2; 8 nucleotides align to TRBD1. Germline V gene lookup returns CDR1 SGHTA and CDR2 FQGNSA. V shed 5 bases and J 3 bases; nucleotides not matched to a gene: 5. This CDR3 is built from 14 residues. The CDR3 DNA is TGTGCCAGCAGCGCAGACAGGGGTGACTATGGCTACACCTTC. Translation: CASSADRGDYGYTF.

The chain employs TRBV2 and TRBJ1-5, with D unresolved. V was cut by 8 bases and J by 0 bases, with 11 bases left in between. Germline CDR1 reads SNHLY; CDR2 reads FYNNEI. This CDR3 contains 14 residues. This CDR3 is CASARGVSNQPQHF. The CDR3 nucleotides are TGTGCCAGCGCTCGCGGGGTTAGCAATCAGCCCCAGCATTTT.